A selection of T cell receptor beta chains follows, all from one sample in a study of blood T cells in healthy people across ages. MiXCR, applied by TCRdb to the 5' RACE reads, yields one record per CDR3 protein. Here the sample spans more than 500,000 distinct CDR3 sequences, roughly 29% being singletons. Sequenced material: blood. These receptors were obtained from a woman in her 70s in good health. The CDR3 runs from the conserved cysteine through the conserved F or W. The D gene is left open where the match is weak. The listing skips clone size in some rows; elsewhere it reads once, few, many or a size class.

TRBV5-8	TRBJ1-6	NA	NA	TGTGCCAGCAGCCCGCGACAGTATAATTCACCCCTCCACTTT	CASSPRQYNSPLHF
TRBV4-2	TRBJ2-5	NA	many	TGTGCCAGCAGCCAAGGGCCTCGAGCGGAACAAGAGACCCAGTACTTC	CASSQGPRAEQETQYF
TRBV18	TRBJ2-7	TRBD1	NA	TGTGCCAGCTCACACTCGACAGGGGGCACGGGGGAGCAGTACTTC	CASSHSTGGTGEQYF
TRBV4-2	TRBJ2-5	NA	NA	TGTGCCAGCAGCCAAGGGACCCATCAAGAGACCCAGTACTTC	CASSQGTHQETQYF
TRBV20-1	TRBJ1-2	TRBD1	NA	TGCAGTGCTAGCGACAGGGACCACTATGGCTACACCTTC	CSASDRDHYGYTF
TRBV12-3/TRBV12-4	TRBJ1-5	NA	few	TGTGCCAGCAGTTTAGGAGTCAAACTATTCAATCAGCCCCAGCATTTT	CASSLGVKLFNQPQHF
TRBV5-4	TRBJ2-7	NA	NA	TGTGCCAGCAGCTTGGATGGGGGCATGGACGAGCAGTACTTC	CASSLDGGMDEQYF
TRBV4-1	TRBJ2-1	NA	NA	TGCGCCAGCAGCCAAGGACTAAGTGAGCAGTTCTTC	CASSQGLSEQFF
TRBV7-2	TRBJ2-2	TRBD1	few	TGTGCCAGCAGCTTAGCGCGACAGGGAAGTAAGCTGTTTTTT	CASSLARQGSKLFF
TRBV12-3/TRBV12-4	TRBJ2-3	TRBD2	NA	TGTACCAGCAGTTTAGACCGTCTCGCGGGGGACACAGATACGCAGTATTTT	CTSSLDRLAGDTDTQYF
TRBV5-1	TRBJ2-5	NA	NA	TGCGTCAGCAGCTTGATGTCAGGGGAAGAGACCCAGTACTTC	CVSSLMSGEETQYF
TRBV29-1	TRBJ1-4	TRBD1	NA	TGCAGCGTTCAACGGGGGACAGGGACCGTAAAACTGTTTTTT	CSVQRGTGTVKLFF
TRBV15	TRBJ2-4	NA	NA	TGTGCCACCAGCAGCCCTCCGACAACAGCCAAAAACATTCAGTACTTC	CATSSPPTTAKNIQYF
TRBV15	TRBJ1-2	TRBD1	NA	TGTGCCACCAGCAGAGATCGTGACAGGGTTGGAAACTATGGCTACACCTTC	CATSRDRDRVGNYGYTF
TRBV12-5	TRBJ1-1	NA	few	TGTGCTAGTGGTTTGGGGGGGCTGACTGAAGCTTTCTTT	CASGLGGLTEAFF
TRBV12-3/TRBV12-4	TRBJ2-7	NA	NA	TGTGCCTCTAGTGTATGGGAAAGCGACGAGCAGTACTTC	CASSVWESDEQYF
TRBV7-8	TRBJ2-1	TRBD2	NA	TGTGCCAGCAGCTTTAGGCGGGGGGGAGATGAGCAGTTCTTC	CASSFRRGGDEQFF
TRBV6-2/TRBV6-3	TRBJ2-1	NA	NA	TGTGCCAGCAGTTTTTCCCCGAGCTACAATGAGCAGTTCTTC	CASSFSPSYNEQFF
TRBV20-1	TRBJ1-3	NA	NA	TGCAGTGCGTTCCGGGGGAACACCATATATTTT	CSAFRGNTIYF
TRBV5-1	TRBJ2-1	NA	few	TGCGCCAGCAGGCGGACATTCCGGGAGCTTTTCGACAATGAGCAGTTCTTC	CASRRTFRELFDNEQFF
TRBV5-1	TRBJ1-2	NA	few	TGCGCCAGCAGCGCACTCCTGAGCTCCTTGACAGAGAACTATGGCTACACCTTC	CASSALLSSLTENYGYTF
TRBV4-1	TRBJ2-7	NA	NA	TGCGCCAGCAGCCAAGTATCTGGGCCTCCCGAGCAGTACTTC	CASSQVSGPPEQYF
TRBV6-5	TRBJ2-5	NA	NA	TGTGCCAGCAGTTACTCTTCTAGGAGTTCCCAAGAGACCCAGTACTTC	CASSYSSRSSQETQYF
TRBV6-6	TRBJ2-5	TRBD1	few	TGTGCCAGCAGTGATAGACAGGGGGTGGAGACCCAGTACTTC	CASSDRQGVETQYF
TRBV20-1	TRBJ1-2	NA	NA	TGCAGTGCTACCGTCCCCCGGGGAGGGAGAGACTATGGCTACACCTTC	CSATVPRGGRDYGYTF
TRBV5-1	TRBJ1-1	NA	NA	TGCGCCAGCAGCTTGGGACAGACAGCTTTCTTT	CASSLGQTAFF
TRBV6-5	TRBJ1-4	NA	NA	TGTGCCAGCAGTTACTTGGGGGCGAAAGAAAAACTGTTTTTT	CASSYLGAKEKLFF
TRBV7-2	TRBJ1-4	TRBD1	NA	TGTGCCAGCAGCTTCACGGGACAGCCCAATGAAAAACTGTTTTTT	CASSFTGQPNEKLFF
TRBV20-1	TRBJ2-7	NA	once	TGCAGTGCTCCGGGGGACCCGGGGGTACTCGCGGAGCAGTACTTC	CSAPGDPGVLAEQYF
TRBV5-1	TRBJ2-5	NA	NA	TGCGCCAGCAGCACAGGACCCGAAGAGACCCAGTACTTC	CASSTGPEETQYF
TRBV5-1	TRBJ1-4	NA	few	TGCGCCAGCACCCCCGAGGGTCTCGAAAAACTGTTTTTT	CASTPEGLEKLFF
TRBV5-1	TRBJ1-4	NA	many	TGCGCCAGCAGCCCAGGGAGTGCAACTAATGAAAAACTGTTTTTT	CASSPGSATNEKLFF
TRBV7-9	TRBJ2-4	TRBD1	few	TGTGCCAGCAGCTTAATGACAGGGTGGGACATTCAGTACTTC	CASSLMTGWDIQYF
TRBV29-1	TRBJ1-2	NA	few	TGCAGCGTTACGTGGACTCTAGGCTACACCTTC	CSVTWTLGYTF
TRBV6-5	TRBJ2-1	TRBD1	few	TGTGCCAGCAGTCCTAATACAGGGGATGAGCAGTTCTTC	CASSPNTGDEQFF
TRBV5-5	TRBJ2-2	TRBD2	few	TGTGCCAGCAGCTGGCCTACTAGCGGGGGTGAGACCGGGGAGCTGTTTTTT	CASSWPTSGGETGELFF
TRBV7-3	TRBJ2-7	NA	few	TGTGCCAGCAGCTTTGCAAGACTTGTTTACGAGCAGTACTTC	CASSFARLVYEQYF
TRBV5-1	TRBJ2-5	TRBD1	NA	TGCGCCAGCAGCCTGGAGACAGGGGGAGAGACCCAGTACTTC	CASSLETGGETQYF
TRBV12-5	TRBJ1-2	NA	NA	TGTGCTAGTGGTTTATCGGGTACCCATGGCTACACCTTC	CASGLSGTHGYTF
TRBV15	TRBJ1-4	NA	NA	TGTGCCACCAGCAGAGTCCAAACTAATGAAAAACTGTTTTTT	CATSRVQTNEKLFF
TRBV4-3	TRBJ1-5	NA	NA	TGCGCCAGCAGCCAAGATCTCGAAGGGGGGACCGCGAATCAGCCCCAGCATTTT	CASSQDLEGGTANQPQHF
TRBV7-9	TRBJ1-2	NA	few	TGTGCCAGCAGCATTGGAGAGAACTATGGCTACACCTTC	CASSIGENYGYTF
TRBV6-2/TRBV6-3	TRBJ1-2	TRBD1	few	TGTGCCAGCATGGGACAGACCACTAACTATGGCTACACCTTC	CASMGQTTNYGYTF
TRBV9	TRBJ2-7	TRBD1	NA	TGTGCCAGCAGCGTAGGGCCGGGGCAGGGGGCTTACGAGCAGTACTTC	CASSVGPGQGAYEQYF
TRBV12-3/TRBV12-4	TRBJ1-1	TRBD1	NA	TGTGCCGGGTCAAACAGGGGGAACACTGAAGCTTTCTTT	CAGSNRGNTEAFF
TRBV9	TRBJ1-2	NA	few	TGTGCCAGCAGCGTGGGCCAGGCAAACTATGGCTACACCTTC	CASSVGQANYGYTF
TRBV20-1	TRBJ1-5	NA	few	TGCAGTGCTAGAGATGGGGGAAGGACTAGGGGCAATCGGCCCCAGCATTTT	CSARDGGRTRGNRPQHF
TRBV7-6	TRBJ2-5	NA	few	TGTGCCAGCAGCTTAGGGGGGGACGCGGAGCAGTACTTC	CASSLGGDAEQYF
TRBV6-2/TRBV6-3	TRBJ1-1	NA	few	TGTGCCAGTAGTTACAAGGTTACCCGCACTGAAGCTTTCTTT	CASSYKVTRTEAFF
TRBV9	TRBJ1-6	TRBD1	few	TGTGCCAGCAGCGCCGACAGGGGAAGGTCCTATAATTCACCCCTCCACTTT	CASSADRGRSYNSPLHF
TRBV5-1	TRBJ2-7	TRBD1	many	TGCGCCAGCAGCCTGACAGGGGACTACGAGCAGTACTTC	CASSLTGDYEQYF